These T cell receptor beta chains were read from a single sample in a study of Graves' ophthalmopathy and Graves' hyperthyroidism. One entry per CDR3 protein results from TCRdb running MiXCR on the multiplex PCR reads. The sample carries about 480,000 distinct CDR3 sequences, approximately 15% recorded once. Sequencing was carried out using blood. Receptors were obtained from a young woman with Graves' ophthalmopathy. Both conserved end residues are part of each CDR3. D genes are given only for firm matches. Some rows have no size entry. The others give once, few or many, or a class for an expanded clone.

J gene | V gene | D gene | clone size | CDR3 protein | CDR3 DNA
TRBJ1-3 | TRBV30 | NA | few | CAWSVRRQMGNTIYF | TGTGCCTGGAGTGTAAGGCGGCAGATGGGAAACACCATATATTTT
TRBJ1-1 | TRBV28 | NA | many | CASRLAPTTEAFF | TGTGCCAGCAGGCTCGCCCCCACCACTGAAGCTTTCTTT
TRBJ1-5 | TRBV29-1 | NA | many | CSVADWANQPQHF | TGCAGCGTTGCCGACTGGGCCAATCAGCCCCAGCATTTT
TRBJ2-2 | TRBV27 | NA | few | CASSSGTSGELFF | TGTGCCAGCAGTTCTGGGACGTCCGGGGAGCTGTTTTTT
TRBJ2-5 | TRBV15 | NA | NA | CATSRDPEEKETQYF | TGTGCCACCAGCAGAGATCCCGAAGAAAAAGAGACCCAGTACTTC
TRBJ2-7 | TRBV6-1 | TRBD1 | NA | CASSRTGVSSYEQYF | TGTGCCAGCAGCCGGACAGGGGTTAGCTCCTACGAGCAGTACTTC
TRBJ2-7 | TRBV28 | NA | few | CAIGAEGLGSSDEQYF | TGTGCCATAGGGGCCGAGGGGCTGGGTTCCAGCGACGAGCAGTACTTC
TRBJ1-1 | TRBV6-5 | NA | many | CASSYGRITEAFF | TGTGCCAGCAGTTACGGTCGTATCACTGAAGCTTTCTTT
TRBJ1-3 | TRBV5-1 | TRBD1 | NA | CASSTGQGRTGNTIYF | TGCGCCAGCAGCACGGGACAGGGGAGGACTGGAAACACCATATATTTT
TRBJ1-5 | TRBV12-3/TRBV12-4 | NA | NA | CASSPGTRMENSNQPQHF | TGTGCCAGCAGTCCCGGGACAAGGATGGAGAATAGCAATCAGCCCCAGCATTTT
TRBJ1-1 | TRBV4-2 | NA | few | CASSPSIGLMNTEAFF | TGTGCCAGCAGCCCTTCTATCGGGCTAATGAACACTGAAGCTTTCTTT